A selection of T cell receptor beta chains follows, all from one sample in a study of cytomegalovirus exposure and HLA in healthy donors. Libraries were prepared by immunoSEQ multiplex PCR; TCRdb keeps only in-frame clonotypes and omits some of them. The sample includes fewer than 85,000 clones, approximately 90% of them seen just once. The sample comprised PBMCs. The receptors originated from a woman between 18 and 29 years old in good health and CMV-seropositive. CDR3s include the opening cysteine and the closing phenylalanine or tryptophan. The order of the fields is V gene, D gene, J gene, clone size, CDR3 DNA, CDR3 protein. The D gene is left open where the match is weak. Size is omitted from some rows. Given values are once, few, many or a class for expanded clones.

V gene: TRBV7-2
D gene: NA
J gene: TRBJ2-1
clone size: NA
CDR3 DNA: TGTGCCAGCAGGTCCACCCCCCTTGCGGCTCGCGGTGAGCAGTTCTTC
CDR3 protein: CASRSTPLAARGEQFF

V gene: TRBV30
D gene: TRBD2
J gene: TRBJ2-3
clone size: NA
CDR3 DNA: TGTGCCTGGAGTGTAACGGGGGGGCCTCACGTAGATACGCAGTATTTT
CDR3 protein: CAWSVTGGPHVDTQYF

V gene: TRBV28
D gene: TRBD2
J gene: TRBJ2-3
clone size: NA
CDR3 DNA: TGTGCCAGCAGTTTTGGTAGCGGGAGCCACAGCACAGATACGCAGTATTTT
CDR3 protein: CASSFGSGSHSTDTQYF

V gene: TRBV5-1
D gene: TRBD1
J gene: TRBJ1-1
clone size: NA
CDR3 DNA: TGCGCCAGCAGCCTAGGGACAGGGGGGAACACTGAAGCTTTCTTT
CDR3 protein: CASSLGTGGNTEAFF

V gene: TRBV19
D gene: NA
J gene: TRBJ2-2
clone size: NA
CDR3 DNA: TGTGCCAGTAGTATAGTAAGCCCTATGAACACCGGGGAGCTGTTTTTT
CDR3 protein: CASSIVSPMNTGELFF

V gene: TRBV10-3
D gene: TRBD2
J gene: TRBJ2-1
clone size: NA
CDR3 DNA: TGTGCCTCCGTTTCTAGCGGGGGGGCCAGTAGGTTGAATGAGCAGTTCTTC
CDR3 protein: CASVSSGGASRLNEQFF

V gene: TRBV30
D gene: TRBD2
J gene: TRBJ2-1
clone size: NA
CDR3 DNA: TGTGCCTGGGGGGGATGGGGACTAGCGGGAGTTAAGAATGAGCAGTTCTTC
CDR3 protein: CAWGGWGLAGVKNEQFF

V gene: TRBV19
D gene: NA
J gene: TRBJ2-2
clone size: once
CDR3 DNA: TGTGCCAGTAGTCGGGGAACCACCGGGGAGCTGTTTTTT
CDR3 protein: CASSRGTTGELFF

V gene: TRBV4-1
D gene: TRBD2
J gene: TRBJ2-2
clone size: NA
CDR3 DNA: TGCGCCAGCAGCCGGGGGGGACTAGCCGAGAACACCGGGGAGCTGTTTTTT
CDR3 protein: CASSRGGLAENTGELFF

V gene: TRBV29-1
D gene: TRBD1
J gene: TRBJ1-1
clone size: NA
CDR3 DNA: TGCACCACAAAACAGGGGGCGAGGACTGAAGCTTTCTTT
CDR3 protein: CTTKQGARTEAFF

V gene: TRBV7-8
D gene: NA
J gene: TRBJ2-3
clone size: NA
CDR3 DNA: TGTGCCAGCAGCTTAGCGGGGGGACCCACAGATACGCAGTATTTT
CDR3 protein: CASSLAGGPTDTQYF

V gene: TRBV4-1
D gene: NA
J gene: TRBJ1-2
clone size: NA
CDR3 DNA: TGCGCCAGCAGCCAAGAGGGGGAGGGGGGTGGCTACACCTTC
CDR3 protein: CASSQEGEGGGYTF

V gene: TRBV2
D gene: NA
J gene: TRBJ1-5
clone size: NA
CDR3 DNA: TGTGCCAGCAGGGCCAGGGGAGACCAGCCCCAGCATTTT
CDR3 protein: CASRARGDQPQHF

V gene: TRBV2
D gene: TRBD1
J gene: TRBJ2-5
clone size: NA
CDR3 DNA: TGTGCCAGCCAAGGGACAGGGGGCGGTGAGACCCAGTACTTC
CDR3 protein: CASQGTGGGETQYF

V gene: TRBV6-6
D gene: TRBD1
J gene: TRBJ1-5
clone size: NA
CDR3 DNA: TGTGCCAGCAGTTTCGACAGGGTCAATCAGCCCCAGCATTTT
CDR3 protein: CASSFDRVNQPQHF

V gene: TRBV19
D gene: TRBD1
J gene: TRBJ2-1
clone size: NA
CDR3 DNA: TGTGCCAGTACGGTGACAGGGGGCAATGAGCAGTTCTTC
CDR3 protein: CASTVTGGNEQFF

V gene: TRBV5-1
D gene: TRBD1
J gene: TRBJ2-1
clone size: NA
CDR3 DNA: TGCGCCAGCAGCCACCGGGACAGGGGGTTTGGCTACAATGAGCAGTTCTTC
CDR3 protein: CASSHRDRGFGYNEQFF

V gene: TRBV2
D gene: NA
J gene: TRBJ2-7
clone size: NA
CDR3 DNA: TGTGCCAGCAGTGAAGCGTCCCGTAGCGTCGGCTACGAGCAGTACTTC
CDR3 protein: CASSEASRSVGYEQYF

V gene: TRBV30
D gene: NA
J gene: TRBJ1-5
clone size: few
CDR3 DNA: TGTGCCTGGAGTGTACGGGGGAATCAGCCCCAGCATTTT
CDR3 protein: CAWSVRGNQPQHF

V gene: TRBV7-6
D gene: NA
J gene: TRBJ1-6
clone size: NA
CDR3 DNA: TGTGCCAGCAGCTTATCAATTTTTGGGCAGGGGTCCAATTCACCCCTCCACTTT
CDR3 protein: CASSLSIFGQGSNSPLHF

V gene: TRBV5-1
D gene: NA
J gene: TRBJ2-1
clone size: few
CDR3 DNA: TGCGCCAGCAGCTTGGGCCTAGCGCCCTCCTACAATGAGCAGTTCTTC
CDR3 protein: CASSLGLAPSYNEQFF

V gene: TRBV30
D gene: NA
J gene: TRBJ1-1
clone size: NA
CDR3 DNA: TGTGCCCGCATAGTCAGGGGCAGCACTGAAGCTTTCTTT
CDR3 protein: CARIVRGSTEAFF

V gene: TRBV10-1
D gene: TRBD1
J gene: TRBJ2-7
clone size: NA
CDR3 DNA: TGCGCCAGCAGTGAGGGACAGGGATACGAGCAGTACTTC
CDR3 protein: CASSEGQGYEQYF

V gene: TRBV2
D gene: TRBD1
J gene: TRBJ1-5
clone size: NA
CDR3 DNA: TGTGCCAGCAGAGTTGGGACAGGGGGTTGGGCCCAGCATTTT
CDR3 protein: CASRVGTGGWAQHF

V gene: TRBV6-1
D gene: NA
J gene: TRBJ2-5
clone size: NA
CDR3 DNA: TGTGCCAGCAGTGAATTCTTCCGAGAGACCCAGTACTTC
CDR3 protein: CASSEFFRETQYF

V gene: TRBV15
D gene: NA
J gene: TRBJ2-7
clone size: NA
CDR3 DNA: TGTGCCACCAGCAGAGATATAGGGGGCTACGAGCAGTACTTC
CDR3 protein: CATSRDIGGYEQYF

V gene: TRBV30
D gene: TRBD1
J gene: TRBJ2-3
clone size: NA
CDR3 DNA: TGTGCCTGGAGTAGGACAGGGGATACGCAGTATTTT
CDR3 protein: CAWSRTGDTQYF

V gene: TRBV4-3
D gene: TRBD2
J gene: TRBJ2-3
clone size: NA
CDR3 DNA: TGCGCCAGCAGCCTCACTAGCGGGCGGGCAGATACGCAGTATTTT
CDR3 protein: CASSLTSGRADTQYF

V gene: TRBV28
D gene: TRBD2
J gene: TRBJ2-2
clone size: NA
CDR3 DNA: TGTGCCAGCAGTCCAGCGGGAGGGAGTACCGGGGAGCTGTTTTTT
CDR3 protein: CASSPAGGSTGELFF

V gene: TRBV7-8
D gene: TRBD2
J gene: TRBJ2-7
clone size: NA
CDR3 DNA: TGTGCCATTAGTGACCAGCGGGGATACTCCTACGAGCAGTACTTC
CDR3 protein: CAISDQRGYSYEQYF